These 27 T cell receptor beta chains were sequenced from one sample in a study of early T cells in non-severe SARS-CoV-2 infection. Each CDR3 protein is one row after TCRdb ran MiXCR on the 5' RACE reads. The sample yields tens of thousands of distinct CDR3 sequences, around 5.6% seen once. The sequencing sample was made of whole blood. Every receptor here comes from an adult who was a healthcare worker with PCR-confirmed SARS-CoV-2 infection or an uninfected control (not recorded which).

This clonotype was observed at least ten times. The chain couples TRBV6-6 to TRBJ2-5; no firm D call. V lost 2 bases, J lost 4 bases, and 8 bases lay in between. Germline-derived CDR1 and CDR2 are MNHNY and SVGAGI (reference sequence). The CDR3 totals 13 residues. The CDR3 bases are TGTGCCAGCAGTTACAGGCAGGTAGAGACCCAGTACTTC. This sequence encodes CASSYRQVETQYF.

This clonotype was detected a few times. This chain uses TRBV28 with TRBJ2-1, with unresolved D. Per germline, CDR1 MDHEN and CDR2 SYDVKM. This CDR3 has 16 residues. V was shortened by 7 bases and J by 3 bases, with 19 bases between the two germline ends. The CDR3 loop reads CASTPFGARLYNEQFF. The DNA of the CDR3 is TGTGCCAGCACCCCTTTTGGAGCGAGGCTCTACAATGAGCAGTTCTTC.

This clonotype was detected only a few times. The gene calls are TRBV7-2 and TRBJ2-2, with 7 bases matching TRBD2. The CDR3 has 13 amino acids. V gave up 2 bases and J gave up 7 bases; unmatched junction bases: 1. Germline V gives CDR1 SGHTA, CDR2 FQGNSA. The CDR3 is CASSLTSVGELFF. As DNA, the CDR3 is TGTGCCAGCAGCTTAACTAGCGTCGGGGAGCTGTTTTTT.

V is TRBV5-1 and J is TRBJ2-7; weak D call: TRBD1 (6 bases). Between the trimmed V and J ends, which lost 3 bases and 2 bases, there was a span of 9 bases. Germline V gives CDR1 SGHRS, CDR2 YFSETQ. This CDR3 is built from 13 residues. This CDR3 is CASSSTGTYEQYF. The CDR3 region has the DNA TGCGCCAGCAGCTCTACAGGGACCTACGAGCAGTACTTC.

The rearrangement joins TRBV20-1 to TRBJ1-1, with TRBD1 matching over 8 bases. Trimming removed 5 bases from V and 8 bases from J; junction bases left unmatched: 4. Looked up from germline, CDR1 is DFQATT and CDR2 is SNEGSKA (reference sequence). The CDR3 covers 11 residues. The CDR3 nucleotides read TGCAGTGCTGGGACAGGACCAGAAGCTTTCTTT. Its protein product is CSAGTGPEAFF.

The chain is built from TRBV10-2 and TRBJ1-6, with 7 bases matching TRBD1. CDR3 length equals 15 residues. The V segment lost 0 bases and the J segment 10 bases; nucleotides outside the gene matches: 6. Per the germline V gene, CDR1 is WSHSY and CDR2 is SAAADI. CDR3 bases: TGCGCCAGCAGTGAGTCGAGACAGGGTAGATCACCCCTCCACTTT. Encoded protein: CASSESRQGRSPLHF.

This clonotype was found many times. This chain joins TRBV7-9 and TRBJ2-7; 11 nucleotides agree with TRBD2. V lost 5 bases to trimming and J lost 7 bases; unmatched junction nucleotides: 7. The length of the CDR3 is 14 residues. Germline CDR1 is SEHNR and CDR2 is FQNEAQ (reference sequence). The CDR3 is CASSQLAGAGEQYF. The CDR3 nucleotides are TGTGCCAGCAGCCAACTAGCGGGAGCCGGTGAGCAGTACTTC.

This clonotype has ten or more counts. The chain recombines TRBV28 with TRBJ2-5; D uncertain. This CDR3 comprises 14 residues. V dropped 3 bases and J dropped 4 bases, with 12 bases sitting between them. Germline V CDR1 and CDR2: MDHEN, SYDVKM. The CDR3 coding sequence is TGTGCCAGCAGTTTCCCCGTGACGCGAGAGACCCAGTACTTC. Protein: CASSFPVTRETQYF.

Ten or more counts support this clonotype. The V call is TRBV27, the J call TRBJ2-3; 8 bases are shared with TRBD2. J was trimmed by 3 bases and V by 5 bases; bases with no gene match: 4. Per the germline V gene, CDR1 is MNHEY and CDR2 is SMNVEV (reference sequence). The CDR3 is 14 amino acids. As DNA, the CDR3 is TGTGCCAGCAGTCCCGTAGCGGGAACAGATACGCAGTATTTT. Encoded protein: CASSPVAGTDTQYF.

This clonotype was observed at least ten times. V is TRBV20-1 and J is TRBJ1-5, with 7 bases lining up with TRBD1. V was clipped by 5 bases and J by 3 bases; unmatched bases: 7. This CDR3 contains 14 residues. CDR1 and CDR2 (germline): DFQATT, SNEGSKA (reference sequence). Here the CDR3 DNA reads TGCAGTGCTGGGGGACAGAGAACCAATCAGCCCCAGCATTTT. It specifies CSAGGQRTNQPQHF.

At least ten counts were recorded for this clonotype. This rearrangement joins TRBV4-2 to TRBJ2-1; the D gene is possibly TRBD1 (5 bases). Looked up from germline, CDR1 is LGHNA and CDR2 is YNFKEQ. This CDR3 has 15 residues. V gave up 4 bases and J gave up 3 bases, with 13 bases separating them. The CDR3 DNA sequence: TGTGCCAGCAGCCGAAGGGGAACGAACTACAATGAGCAGTTCTTC. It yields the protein CASSRRGTNYNEQFF.

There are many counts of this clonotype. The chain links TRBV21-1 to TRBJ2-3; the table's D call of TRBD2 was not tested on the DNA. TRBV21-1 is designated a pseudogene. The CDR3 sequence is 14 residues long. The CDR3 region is CASRRRGFTDTQYF. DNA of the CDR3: TGTGCCAGCAGACGGAGGGGCTTTACAGATACGCAGTATTTT.

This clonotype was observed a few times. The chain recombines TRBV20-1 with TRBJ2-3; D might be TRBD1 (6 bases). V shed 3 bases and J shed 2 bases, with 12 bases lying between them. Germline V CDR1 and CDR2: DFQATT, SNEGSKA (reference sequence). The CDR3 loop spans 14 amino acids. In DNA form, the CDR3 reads TGCAGTGCTAGGGTACAGGGAGTCACAGATACGCAGTATTTT. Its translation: CSARVQGVTDTQYF.

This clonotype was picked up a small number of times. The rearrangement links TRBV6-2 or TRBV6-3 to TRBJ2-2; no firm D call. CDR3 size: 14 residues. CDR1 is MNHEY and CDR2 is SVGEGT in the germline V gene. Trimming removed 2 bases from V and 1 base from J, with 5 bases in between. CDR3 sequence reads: CASSYLMNTGELFF. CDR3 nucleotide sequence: TGTGCCAGCAGTTACCTGATGAACACCGGGGAGCTGTTTTTT.

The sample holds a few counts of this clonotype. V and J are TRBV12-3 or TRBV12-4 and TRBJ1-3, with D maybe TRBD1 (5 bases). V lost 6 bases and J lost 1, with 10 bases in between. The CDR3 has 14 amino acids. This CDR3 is CASSRQGSGNTIYF. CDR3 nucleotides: TGTGCCAGCAGCCGCCAGGGTTCTGGAAACACCATATATTTT.

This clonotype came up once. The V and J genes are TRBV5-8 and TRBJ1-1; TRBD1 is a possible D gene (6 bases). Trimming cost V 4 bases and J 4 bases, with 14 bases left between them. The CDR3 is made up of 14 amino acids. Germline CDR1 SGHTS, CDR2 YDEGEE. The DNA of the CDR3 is TGTGCCAGCAGCCCAAGGGGGTTTAGCACTGAAGCTTTCTTT. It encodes CASSPRGFSTEAFF. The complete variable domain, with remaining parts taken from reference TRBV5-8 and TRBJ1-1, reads EAGVTQSPTHLIKTRGQQATLRCSPISGHTSVYWYQQALGLGLQFLLWYDEGEERNRGNFPPRFSGRQFPNYSSELNVNALELEDSALYLCASSPRGFSTEAFFGQGTRLTVV.

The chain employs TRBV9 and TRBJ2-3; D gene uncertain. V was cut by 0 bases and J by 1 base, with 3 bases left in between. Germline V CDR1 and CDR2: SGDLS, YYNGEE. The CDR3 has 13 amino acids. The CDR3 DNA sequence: TGTGCCAGCAGCGTAGCGGGCACAGATACGCAGTATTTT. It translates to CASSVAGTDTQYF.

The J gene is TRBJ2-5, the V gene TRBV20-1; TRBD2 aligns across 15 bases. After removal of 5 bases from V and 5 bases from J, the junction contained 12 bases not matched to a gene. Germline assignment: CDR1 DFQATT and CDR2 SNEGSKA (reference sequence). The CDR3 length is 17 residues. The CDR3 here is CSADGTSGGRVEETQYF. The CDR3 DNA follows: TGCAGTGCTGACGGGACTAGCGGGGGGAGGGTTGAGGAGACCCAGTACTTC.

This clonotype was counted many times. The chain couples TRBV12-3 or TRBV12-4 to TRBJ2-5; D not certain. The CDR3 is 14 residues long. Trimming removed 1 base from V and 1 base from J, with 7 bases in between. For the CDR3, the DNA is TGTGCCAGCAGTTTAGAACAGACCCAAGAGACCCAGTACTTC. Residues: CASSLEQTQETQYF.

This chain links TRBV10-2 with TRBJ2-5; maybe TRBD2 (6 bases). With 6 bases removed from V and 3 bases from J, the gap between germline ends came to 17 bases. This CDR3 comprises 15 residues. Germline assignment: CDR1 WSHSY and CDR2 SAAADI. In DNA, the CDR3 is TGCGCCAGCAGCGTAAGGGCAGCGGGTAAAGAGACCCAGTACTTC. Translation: CASSVRAAGKETQYF.

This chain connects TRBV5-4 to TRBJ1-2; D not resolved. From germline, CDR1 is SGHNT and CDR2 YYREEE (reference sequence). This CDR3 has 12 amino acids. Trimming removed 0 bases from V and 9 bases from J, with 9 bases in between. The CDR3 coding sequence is TGTGCCAGCAGCTTGGATTGGGCTAGCTACACCTTC. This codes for CASSLDWASYTF.

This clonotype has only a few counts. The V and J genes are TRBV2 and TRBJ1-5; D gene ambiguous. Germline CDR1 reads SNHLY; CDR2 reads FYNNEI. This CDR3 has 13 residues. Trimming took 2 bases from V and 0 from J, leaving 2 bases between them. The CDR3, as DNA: TGTGCCAGCAGTGAAAATAGCAATCAGCCCCAGCATTTT. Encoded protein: CASSENSNQPQHF.

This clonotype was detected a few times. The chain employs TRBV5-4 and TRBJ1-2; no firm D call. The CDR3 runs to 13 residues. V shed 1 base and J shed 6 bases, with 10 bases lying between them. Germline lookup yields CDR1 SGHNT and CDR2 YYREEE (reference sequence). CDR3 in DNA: TGTGCCAGCAGCTTGAGGGAGGCGGATGGCTACACCTTC. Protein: CASSLREADGYTF.

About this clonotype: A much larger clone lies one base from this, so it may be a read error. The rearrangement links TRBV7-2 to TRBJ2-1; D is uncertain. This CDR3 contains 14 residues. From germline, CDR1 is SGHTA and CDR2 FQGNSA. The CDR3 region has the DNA TGTGCCAGCAGCCCCACCAGGCTTGGTAGTGAGCTGTTCTTC. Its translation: CASSPTRLGSELFF.

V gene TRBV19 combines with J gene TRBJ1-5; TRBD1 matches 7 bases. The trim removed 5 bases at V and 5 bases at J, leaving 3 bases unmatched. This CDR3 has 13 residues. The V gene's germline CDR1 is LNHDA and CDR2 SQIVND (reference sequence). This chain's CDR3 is CASSPGTDQPQHF. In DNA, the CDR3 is TGTGCCAGTAGTCCCGGGACAGATCAGCCCCAGCATTTT.

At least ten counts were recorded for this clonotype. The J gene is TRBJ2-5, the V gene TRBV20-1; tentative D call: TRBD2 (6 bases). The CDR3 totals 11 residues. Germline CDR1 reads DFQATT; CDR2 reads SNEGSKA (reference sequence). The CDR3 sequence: CAGRGWETQYF. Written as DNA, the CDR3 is TGCGCAGGGCGGGGTTGGGAGACCCAGTACTTC.

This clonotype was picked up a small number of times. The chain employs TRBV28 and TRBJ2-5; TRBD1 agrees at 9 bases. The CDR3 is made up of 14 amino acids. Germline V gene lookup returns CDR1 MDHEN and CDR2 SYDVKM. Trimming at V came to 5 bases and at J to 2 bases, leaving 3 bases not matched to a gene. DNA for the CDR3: TGTGCCAGCAGTCTCGGGACAGGGCAAGAGACCCAGTACTTC. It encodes CASSLGTGQETQYF.